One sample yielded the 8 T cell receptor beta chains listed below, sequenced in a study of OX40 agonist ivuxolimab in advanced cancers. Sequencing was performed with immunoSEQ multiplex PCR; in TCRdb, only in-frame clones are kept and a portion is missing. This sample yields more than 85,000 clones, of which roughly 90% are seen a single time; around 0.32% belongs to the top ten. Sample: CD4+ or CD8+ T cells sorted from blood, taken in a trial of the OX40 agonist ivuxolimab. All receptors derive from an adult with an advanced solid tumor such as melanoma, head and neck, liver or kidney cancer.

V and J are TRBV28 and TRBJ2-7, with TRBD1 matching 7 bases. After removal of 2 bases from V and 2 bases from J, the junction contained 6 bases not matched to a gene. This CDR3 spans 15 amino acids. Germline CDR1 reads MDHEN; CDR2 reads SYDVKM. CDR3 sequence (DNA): TGTGCCAGCAGTTTAGAGGGGACAGTTGCCTACGAGCAGTACTTC. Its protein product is CASSLEGTVAYEQYF. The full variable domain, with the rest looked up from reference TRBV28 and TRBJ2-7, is DVKVTQSSRYLVKRTGEKVFLECVQDMDHENMFWYRQDPGLGLRLIYFSYDVKMKEKGDIPEGYSVSREKKERFSLILESASTNQTSMYLCASSLEGTVAYEQYFGPGTRLTVT.

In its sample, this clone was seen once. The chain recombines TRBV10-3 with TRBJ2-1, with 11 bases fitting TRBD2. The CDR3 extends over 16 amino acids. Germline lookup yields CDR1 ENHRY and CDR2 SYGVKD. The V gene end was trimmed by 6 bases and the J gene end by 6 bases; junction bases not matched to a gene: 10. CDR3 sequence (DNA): TGTGCCATCAGCCGCGGGGGGGGGACTAGCGGCAATGAGCAGTTCTTC. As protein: CAISRGGGTSGNEQFF.

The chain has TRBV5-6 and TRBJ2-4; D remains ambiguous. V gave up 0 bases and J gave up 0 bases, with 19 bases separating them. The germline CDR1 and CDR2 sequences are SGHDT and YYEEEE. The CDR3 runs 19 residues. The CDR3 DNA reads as TGTGCCAGCAGCTTGGCTATCGGTACTTTCGACATAGCCAAAAACATTCAGTACTTC. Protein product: CASSLAIGTFDIAKNIQYF.

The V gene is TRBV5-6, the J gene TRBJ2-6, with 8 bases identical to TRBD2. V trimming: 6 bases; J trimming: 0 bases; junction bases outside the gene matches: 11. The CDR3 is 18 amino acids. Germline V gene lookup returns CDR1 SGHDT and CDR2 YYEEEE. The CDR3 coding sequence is TGTGCCAGCACCCTCTCGGGGGGGGGCCGCTCTGGGGCCAACGTCCTGACTTTC. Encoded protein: CASTLSGGGRSGANVLTF.

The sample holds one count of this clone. The CDR3 nucleotides are TGTGCCAGCAGCTTAGTAATCGGGGGGGATACGCAGTATTTT. Protein: CASSLVIGGDTQYF. The chain recombines TRBV7-8 with TRBJ2-3; 7 nucleotides align to TRBD2. V lost 1 base, J lost 6 bases, and 4 bases stayed unmatched. CDR3 size: 14 residues. The germline V gene encodes CDR1 SGHVS and CDR2 FQNEAQ.

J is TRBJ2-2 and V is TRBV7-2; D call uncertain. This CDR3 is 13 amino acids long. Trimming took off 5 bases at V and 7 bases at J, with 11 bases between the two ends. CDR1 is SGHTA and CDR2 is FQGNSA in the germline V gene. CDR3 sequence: CASSLLQDGELFF. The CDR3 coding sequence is TGTGCCAGCAGCCTTCTGCAGGACGGGGAGCTGTTTTTT.

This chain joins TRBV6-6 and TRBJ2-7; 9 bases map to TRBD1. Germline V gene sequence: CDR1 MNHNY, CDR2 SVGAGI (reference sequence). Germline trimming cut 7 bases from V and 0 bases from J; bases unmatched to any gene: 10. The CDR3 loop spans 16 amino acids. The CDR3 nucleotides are TGTGCCAGCACACAAATGGGACAGGGCCCCTCCTACGAGCAGTACTTC. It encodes CASTQMGQGPSYEQYF.

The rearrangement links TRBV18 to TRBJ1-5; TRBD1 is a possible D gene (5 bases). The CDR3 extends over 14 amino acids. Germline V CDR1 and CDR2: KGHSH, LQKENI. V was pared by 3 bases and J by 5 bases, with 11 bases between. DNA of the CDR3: TGTGCCAGCTCACCGGCAGGGAGGGATCAGCCCCAGCATTTT. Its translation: CASSPAGRDQPQHF. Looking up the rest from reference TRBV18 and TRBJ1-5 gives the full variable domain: NAGVMQNPRHLVRRRGQEARLRCSPMKGHSHVYWYRQLPEEGLKFMVYLQKENIIDESGMPKERFSAEFPKEGPSILRIQQVVRGDSAAYFCASSPAGRDQPQHFGDGTRLSIL.